The clone carrying this TCR beta chain was detected only once. The data were taken from a study of cytomegalovirus exposure and HLA in healthy donors. The PCR contained 60 Vbeta and 13 Jbeta primers. Method: immunoSEQ multiplex PCR; TCRdb's copy keeps in-frame clones and lacks some. The data hold under 200,000 clones, with about 79% observed a single time. The source is a man aged 50-60 years in good health and CMV-seropositive. What was sequenced was PBMCs.

Written as DNA, the CDR3 is TGTGCCAGCAGTTTATATGAGCCAACTAATGAAAAACTGTTTTTT. It specifies CASSLYEPTNEKLFF. The chain has TRBV28 and TRBJ1-4; D uncertain. Looked up from germline, CDR1 is MDHEN and CDR2 is SYDVKM. The CDR3 is 15 residues long. The V and J ends lost 1 base and 0 bases respectively, with 6 bases between them.